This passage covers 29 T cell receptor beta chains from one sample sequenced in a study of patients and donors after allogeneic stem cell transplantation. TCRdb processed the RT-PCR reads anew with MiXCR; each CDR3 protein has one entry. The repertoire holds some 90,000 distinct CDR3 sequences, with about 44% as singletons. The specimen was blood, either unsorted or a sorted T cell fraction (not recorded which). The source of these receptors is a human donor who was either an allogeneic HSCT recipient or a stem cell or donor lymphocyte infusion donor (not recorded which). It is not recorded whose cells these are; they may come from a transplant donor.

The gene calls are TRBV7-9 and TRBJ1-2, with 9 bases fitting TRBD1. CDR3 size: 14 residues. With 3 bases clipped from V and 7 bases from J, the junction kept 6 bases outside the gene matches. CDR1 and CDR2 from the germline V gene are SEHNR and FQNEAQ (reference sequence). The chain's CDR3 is CASSFDRGSSGYTF. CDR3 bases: TGTGCCAGCAGCTTTGACAGGGGGAGTAGTGGCTACACCTTC.

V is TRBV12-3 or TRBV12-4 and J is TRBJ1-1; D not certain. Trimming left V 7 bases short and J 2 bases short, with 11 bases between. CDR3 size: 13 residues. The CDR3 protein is CASKTSTNTEAFF. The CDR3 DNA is TGTGCCAGCAAGACCAGCACCAACACTGAAGCTTTCTTT.

The CDR3 reads CASSFPGRGGPNTEAFF. The CDR3 coding sequence is TGTGCCAGCAGTTTTCCCGGGAGGGGAGGGCCGAACACTGAAGCTTTCTTT. The V gene is TRBV28, the J gene TRBJ1-1; TRBD1 might be the D (5 bases). CDR3 size: 17 residues. Between the trimmed V and J ends, which lost 3 bases and 1 base, there was a span of 18 bases. Looked up from germline, CDR1 is MDHEN and CDR2 is SYDVKM.

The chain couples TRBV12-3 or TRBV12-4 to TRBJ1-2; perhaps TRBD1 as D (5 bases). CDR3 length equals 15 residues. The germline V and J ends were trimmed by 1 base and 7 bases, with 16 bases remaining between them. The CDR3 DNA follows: TGTGCCAGCAGTTTAGAGCATACAGGTTACCGTGGCTACACCTTC. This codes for CASSLEHTGYRGYTF.

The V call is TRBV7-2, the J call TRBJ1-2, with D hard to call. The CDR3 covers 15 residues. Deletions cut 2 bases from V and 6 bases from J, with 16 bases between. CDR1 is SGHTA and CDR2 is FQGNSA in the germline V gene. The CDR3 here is CASSLTPVKWDGYTF. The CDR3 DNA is TGTGCCAGCAGCTTAACCCCCGTAAAGTGGGATGGCTACACCTTC.

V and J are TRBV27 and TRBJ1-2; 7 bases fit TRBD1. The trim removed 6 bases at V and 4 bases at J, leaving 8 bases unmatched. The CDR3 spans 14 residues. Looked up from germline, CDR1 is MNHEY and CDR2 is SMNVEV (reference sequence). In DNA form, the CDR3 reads TGTGCCAGCAGAACTACAGGGGACTCCTATGGCTACACCTTC. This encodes CASRTTGDSYGYTF.

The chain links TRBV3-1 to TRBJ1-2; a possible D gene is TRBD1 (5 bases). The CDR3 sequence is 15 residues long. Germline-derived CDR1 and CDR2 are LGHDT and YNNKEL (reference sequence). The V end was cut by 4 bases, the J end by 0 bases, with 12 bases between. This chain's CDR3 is CASSPYKTANYGYTF. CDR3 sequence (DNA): TGTGCCAGCAGCCCTTATAAGACAGCTAACTATGGCTACACCTTC.

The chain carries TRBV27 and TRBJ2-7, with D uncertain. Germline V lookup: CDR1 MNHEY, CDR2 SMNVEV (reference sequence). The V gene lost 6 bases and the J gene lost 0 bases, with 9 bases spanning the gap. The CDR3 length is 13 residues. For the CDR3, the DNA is TGTGCCAGCAGGCATCAGAGCTCCTACGAGCAGTACTTC. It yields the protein CASRHQSSYEQYF.

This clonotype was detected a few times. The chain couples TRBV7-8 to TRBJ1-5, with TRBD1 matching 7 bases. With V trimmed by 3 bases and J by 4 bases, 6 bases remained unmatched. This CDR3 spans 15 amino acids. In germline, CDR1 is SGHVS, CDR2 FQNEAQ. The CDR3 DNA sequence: TGTGCCAGCAGCTTTGAGACAGGGTGGAATCAGCCCCAGCATTTT. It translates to CASSFETGWNQPQHF.

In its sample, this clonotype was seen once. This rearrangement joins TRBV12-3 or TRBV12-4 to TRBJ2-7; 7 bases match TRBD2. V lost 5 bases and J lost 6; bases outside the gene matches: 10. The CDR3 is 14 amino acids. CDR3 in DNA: TGTGCCAGCAGTCAAGGACTAGGATACGCCGAGCAGTACTTC. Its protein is CASSQGLGYAEQYF.

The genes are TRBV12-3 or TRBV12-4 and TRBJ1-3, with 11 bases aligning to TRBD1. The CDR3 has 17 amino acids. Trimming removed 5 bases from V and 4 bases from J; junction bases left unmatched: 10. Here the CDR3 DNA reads TGTGCCAGCAGTCCCGGACAGGGGGCGCATTCAGGAAACACCATATATTTT. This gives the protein CASSPGQGAHSGNTIYF.

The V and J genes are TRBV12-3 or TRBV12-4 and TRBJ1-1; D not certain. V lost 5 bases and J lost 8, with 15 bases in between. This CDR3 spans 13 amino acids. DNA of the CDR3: TGTGCCAGCAGTAAGTATGACACGGCCGAAGCTTTCTTT. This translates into CASSKYDTAEAFF.

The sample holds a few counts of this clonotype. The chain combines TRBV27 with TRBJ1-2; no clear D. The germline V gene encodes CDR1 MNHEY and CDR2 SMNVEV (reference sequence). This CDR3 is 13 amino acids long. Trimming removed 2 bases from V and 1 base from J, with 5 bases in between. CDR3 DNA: TGTGCCAGCAGTTTAAGGAGTAACTATGGCTACACCTTC. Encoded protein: CASSLRSNYGYTF.

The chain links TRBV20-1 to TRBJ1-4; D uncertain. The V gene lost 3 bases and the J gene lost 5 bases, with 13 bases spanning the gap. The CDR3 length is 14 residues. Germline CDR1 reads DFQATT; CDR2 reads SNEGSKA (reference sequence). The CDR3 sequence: CSASGGAKNEKLFF. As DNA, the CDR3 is TGCAGTGCTAGTGGCGGCGCAAAGAATGAAAAACTGTTTTTT.

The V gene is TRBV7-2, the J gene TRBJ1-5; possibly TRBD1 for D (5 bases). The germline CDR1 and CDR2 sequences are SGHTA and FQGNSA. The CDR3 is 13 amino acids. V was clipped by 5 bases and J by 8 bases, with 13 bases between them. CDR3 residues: CASSPRTGEPQHF. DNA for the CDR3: TGTGCCAGCAGCCCTCGGACGGGGGAGCCCCAGCATTTT.

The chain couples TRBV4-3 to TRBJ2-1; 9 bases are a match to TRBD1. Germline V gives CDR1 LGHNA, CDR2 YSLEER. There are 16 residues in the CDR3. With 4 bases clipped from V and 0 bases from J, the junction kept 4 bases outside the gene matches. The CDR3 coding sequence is TGCGCCAGCAGCCCCCAGACAGGGGGCTCCTACAATGAGCAGTTCTTC. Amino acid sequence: CASSPQTGGSYNEQFF.

The CDR3 DNA reads TGCAGCGCAGCCTGGTCCTTAGAGCCTGAAAAACTGTTTTTT. Translated: CSAAWSLEPEKLFF. V is TRBV29-1 and J is TRBJ1-4; D not resolved. V was shortened by 7 bases and J by 7 bases, with 19 bases between the two germline ends. Germline CDR1 reads SQVTM; CDR2 reads ANQGSEA. This CDR3 is 14 amino acids long.

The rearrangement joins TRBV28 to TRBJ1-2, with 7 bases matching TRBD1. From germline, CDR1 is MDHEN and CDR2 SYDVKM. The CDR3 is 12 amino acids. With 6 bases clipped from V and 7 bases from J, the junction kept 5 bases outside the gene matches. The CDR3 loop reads CASRTGFLGYTF. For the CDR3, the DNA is TGTGCCAGCAGGACAGGGTTCCTTGGCTACACCTTC.

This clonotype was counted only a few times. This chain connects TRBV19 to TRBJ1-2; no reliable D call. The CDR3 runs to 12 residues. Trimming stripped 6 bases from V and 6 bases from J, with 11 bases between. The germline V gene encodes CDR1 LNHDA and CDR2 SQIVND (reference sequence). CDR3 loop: CASSSGLDGYTF. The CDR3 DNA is TGTGCCAGTAGCTCCGGTTTGGATGGCTACACCTTC.

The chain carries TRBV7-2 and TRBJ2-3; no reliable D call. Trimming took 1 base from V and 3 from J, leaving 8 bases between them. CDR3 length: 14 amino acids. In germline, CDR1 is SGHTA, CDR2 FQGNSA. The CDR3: CASSLGRMTDTQYF. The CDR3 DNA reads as TGTGCCAGCAGCTTAGGGCGGATGACAGATACGCAGTATTTT.

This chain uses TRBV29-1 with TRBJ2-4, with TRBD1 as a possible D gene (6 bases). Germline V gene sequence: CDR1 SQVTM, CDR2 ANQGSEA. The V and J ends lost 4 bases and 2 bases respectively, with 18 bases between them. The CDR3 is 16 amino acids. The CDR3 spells CSVGGRQDLTKNIQYF. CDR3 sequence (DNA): TGCAGCGTTGGGGGTCGACAGGATTTAACCAAAAACATTCAGTACTTC.

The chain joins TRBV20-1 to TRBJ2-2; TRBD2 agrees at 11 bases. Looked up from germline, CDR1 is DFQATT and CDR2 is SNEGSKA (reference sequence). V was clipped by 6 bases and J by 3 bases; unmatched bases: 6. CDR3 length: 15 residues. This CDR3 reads CSAPGTSGYTGELFF. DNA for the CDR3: TGCAGTGCCCCCGGGACTAGCGGTTACACCGGGGAGCTGTTTTTT.

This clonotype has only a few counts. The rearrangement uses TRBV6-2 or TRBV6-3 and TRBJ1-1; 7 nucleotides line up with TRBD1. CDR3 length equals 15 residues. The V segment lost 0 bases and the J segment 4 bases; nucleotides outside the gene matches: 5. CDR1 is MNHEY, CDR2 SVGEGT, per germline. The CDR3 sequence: CASSYSRAGGTEAFF. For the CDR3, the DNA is TGTGCCAGCAGTTACTCGAGGGCAGGGGGCACTGAAGCTTTCTTT.

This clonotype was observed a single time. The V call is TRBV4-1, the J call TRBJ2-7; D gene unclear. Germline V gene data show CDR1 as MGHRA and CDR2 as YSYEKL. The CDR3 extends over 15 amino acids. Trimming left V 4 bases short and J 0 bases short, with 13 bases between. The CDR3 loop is CASSPRPDDSYEQYF. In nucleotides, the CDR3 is TGCGCCAGCAGCCCCCGACCAGATGACTCCTACGAGCAGTACTTC.

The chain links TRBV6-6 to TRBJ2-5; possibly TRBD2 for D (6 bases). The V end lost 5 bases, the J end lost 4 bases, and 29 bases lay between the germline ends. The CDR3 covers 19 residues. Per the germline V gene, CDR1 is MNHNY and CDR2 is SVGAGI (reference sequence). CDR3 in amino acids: CASSRSSFYGGTEGETQYF. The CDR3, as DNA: TGTGCCAGCAGTCGCTCCTCTTTCTACGGAGGGACGGAGGGAGAGACCCAGTACTTC.

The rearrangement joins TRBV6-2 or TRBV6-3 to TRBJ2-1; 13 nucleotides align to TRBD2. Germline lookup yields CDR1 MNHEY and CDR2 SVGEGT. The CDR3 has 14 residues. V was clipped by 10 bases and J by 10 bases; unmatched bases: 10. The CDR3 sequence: CATPGTSGTCEQFF. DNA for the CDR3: TGTGCCACCCCCGGGACTAGCGGGACGTGCGAGCAGTTCTTC.

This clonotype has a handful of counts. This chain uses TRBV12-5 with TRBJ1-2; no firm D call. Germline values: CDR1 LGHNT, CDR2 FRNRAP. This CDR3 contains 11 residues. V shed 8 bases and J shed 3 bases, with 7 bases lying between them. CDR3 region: CASIGHYGYTF. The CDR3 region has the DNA TGTGCTAGTATCGGCCACTATGGCTACACCTTC.

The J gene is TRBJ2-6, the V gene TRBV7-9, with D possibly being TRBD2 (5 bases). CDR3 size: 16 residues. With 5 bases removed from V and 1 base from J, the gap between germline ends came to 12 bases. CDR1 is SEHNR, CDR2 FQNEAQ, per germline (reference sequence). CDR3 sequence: CASSTYGKSGANVLTF. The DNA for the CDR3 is TGTGCCAGCAGCACGTACGGGAAGTCTGGGGCCAACGTCCTGACTTTC.

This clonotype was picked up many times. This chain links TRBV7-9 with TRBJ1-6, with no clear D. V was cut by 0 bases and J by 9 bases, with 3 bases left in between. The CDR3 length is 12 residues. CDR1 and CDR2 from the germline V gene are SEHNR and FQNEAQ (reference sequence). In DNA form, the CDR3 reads TGTGCCAGCAGCTTAGCGCGTTCACCCCTCCACTTT. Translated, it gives CASSLARSPLHF.